A selection of T cell receptor beta chains follows, all from one sample in a study of blood T cell repertoires in COVID-19. Method: immunoSEQ multiplex PCR; TCRdb's copy keeps in-frame clones and lacks some. The sample has about 81,000 clones, roughly 96% seen once. The specimen was peripheral blood. The receptor source for this set is a human donor with active COVID-19. The donor label of this sample is uncertain. CDR3s include the opening cysteine and the closing phenylalanine or tryptophan. Fields, in order: CDR3 length, J gene, V gene, CDR3 protein.

15 | TRBJ1-1 | TRBV6-5 | CASSIDRRRDTEAFF
13 | TRBJ2-3 | TRBV24-1 | CATSVREPDTQYF
12 | TRBJ2-7 | TRBV28 | CASSQQGAEQYF
17 | TRBJ1-5 | TRBV6-4 | CASSDPDRVGKNQPQHF
17 | TRBJ1-1 | TRBV3-1/TRBV3-2 | CASSRGQGYSRNTEAFF
13 | TRBJ1-1 | TRBV3-1/TRBV3-2 | CASSPTGGIEAFF
14 | TRBJ1-6 | TRBV9 | CASSDGTENSPLHF
14 | TRBJ2-6 | TRBV19 | CASGEYSGANVLTF
17 | TRBJ1-6 | TRBV28 | CASSTPYPTGGTAPLHF
15 | TRBJ2-3 | TRBV5-8 | CASSFGSGLTDTQYF
15 | TRBJ1-3 | TRBV7-7 | CASSSSGVPGNTIYF
15 | TRBJ2-7 | TRBV27 | CASSLSGGRGYEQYF
13 | TRBJ1-6 | TRBV2 | CASSLTGYSPLHF
12 | TRBJ1-2 | TRBV28 | CASREQPYGYTF
18 | TRBJ2-2 | TRBV5-1 | CASRLLAGAYSNTGELFF
19 | TRBJ2-2 | TRBV21-1 | CASSKWGLTGGPNTGELFF
13 | TRBJ1-5 | TRBV19 | CASSDSFGQPQHF
16 | TRBJ1-5 | TRBV5-6 | CASSSLGGAPNQPQHF
16 | TRBJ1-1 | TRBV21-1 | CASSKAADNRYTEAFF
13 | TRBJ2-1 | TRBV4-3 | CASSQDAFNEQFF
14 | TRBJ1-1 | TRBV6-2/TRBV6-3 | CASSYAGGNTEAFF
17 | TRBJ1-1 | TRBV27 | CASIQISPGPLNTEAFF
15 | TRBJ2-2 | TRBV5-1 | CASSLGQVGTGELFF
15 | TRBJ2-7 | TRBV11-3 | CASSLLTSGIYEQYF
18 | TRBJ1-3 | TRBV21-1 | CASSIYGSTFGWGNTIYF